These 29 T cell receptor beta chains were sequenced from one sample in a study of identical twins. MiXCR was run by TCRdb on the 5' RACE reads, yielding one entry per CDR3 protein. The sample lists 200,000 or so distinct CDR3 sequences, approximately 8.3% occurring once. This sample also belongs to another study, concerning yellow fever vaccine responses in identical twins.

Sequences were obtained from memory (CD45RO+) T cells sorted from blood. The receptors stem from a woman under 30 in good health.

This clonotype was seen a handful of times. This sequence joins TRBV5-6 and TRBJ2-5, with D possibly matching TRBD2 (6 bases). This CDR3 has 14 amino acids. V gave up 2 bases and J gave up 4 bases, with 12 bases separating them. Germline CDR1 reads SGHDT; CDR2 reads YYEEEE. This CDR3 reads CASSFGMGGETQYF. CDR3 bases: TGTGCCAGCAGCTTTGGCATGGGGGGAGAGACCCAGTACTTC.

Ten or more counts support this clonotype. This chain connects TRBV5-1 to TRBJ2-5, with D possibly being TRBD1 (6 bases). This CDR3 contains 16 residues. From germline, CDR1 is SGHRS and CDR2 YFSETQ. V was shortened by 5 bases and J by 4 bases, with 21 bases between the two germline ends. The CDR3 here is CASSSSGRGVGETQYF. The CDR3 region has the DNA TGCGCCAGCAGTTCGTCGGGCAGGGGTGTCGGAGAGACCCAGTACTTC.

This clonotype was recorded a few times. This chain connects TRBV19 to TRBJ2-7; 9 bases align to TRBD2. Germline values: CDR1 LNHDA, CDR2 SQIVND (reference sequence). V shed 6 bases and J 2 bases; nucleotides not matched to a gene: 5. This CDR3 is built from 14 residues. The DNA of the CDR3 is TGTGCCAGTAGCCCTAGCGGGAAAACCTACGAGCAGTACTTC. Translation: CASSPSGKTYEQYF. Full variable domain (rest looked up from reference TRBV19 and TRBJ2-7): DGGITQSPKYLFRKEGQNVTLSCEQNLNHDAMYWYRQDPGQGLRLIYYSQIVNDFQKGDIAEGYSVSREKKESFPLTVTSAQKNPTAFYLCASSPSGKTYEQYFGPGTRLTVT.

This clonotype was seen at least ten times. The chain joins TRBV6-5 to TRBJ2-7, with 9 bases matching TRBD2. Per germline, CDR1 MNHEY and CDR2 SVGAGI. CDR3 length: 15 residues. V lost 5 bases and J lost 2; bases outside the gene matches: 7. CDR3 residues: CASSTLAGEAYEQYF. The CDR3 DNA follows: TGTGCCAGCAGTACTTTAGCGGGAGAAGCCTACGAGCAGTACTTC.

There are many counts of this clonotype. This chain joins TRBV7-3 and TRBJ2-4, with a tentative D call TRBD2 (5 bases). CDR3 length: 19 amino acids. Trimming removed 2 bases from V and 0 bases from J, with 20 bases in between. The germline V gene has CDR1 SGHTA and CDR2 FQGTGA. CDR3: CASSLGPDRTLLAKNIQYF. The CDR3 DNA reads TGTGCCAGCAGCTTAGGACCGGATCGGACTCTCCTAGCCAAAAACATTCAGTACTTC.

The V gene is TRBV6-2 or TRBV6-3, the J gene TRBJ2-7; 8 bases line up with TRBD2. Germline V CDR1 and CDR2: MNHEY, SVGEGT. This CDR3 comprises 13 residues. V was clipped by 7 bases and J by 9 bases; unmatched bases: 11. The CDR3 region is CASTDGWREVQYF. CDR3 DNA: TGTGCCAGCACCGACGGGTGGCGGGAGGTGCAGTACTTC.

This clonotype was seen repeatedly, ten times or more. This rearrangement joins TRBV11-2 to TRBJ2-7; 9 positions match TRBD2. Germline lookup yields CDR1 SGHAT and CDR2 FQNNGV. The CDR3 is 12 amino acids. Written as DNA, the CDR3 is TGTGCAACGGCGGGAGGGAGGAACGAGCAGTACTTC. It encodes CATAGGRNEQYF.

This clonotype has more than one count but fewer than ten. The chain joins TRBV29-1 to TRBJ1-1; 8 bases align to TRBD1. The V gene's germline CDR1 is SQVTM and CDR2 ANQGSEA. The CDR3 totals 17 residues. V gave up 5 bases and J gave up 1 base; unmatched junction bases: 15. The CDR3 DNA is TGCAGCGTTCATACGAAGGACAGGGATGAACCGAACACTGAAGCTTTCTTT. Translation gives CSVHTKDRDEPNTEAFF.

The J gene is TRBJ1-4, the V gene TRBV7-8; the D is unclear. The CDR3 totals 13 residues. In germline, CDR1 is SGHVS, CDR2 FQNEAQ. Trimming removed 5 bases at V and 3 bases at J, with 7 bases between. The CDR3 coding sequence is TGTGCCAGCAGCCGGGCGGCTAATGAAAAACTGTTTTTT. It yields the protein CASSRAANEKLFF.

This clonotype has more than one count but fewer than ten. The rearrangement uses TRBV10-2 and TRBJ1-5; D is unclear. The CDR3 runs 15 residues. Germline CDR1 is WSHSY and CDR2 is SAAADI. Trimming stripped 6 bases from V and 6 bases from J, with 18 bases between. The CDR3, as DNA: TGCGCCAGCAGCCCCGGGCGGTCTACCGGTCAGCCCCAGCATTTT. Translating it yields CASSPGRSTGQPQHF.

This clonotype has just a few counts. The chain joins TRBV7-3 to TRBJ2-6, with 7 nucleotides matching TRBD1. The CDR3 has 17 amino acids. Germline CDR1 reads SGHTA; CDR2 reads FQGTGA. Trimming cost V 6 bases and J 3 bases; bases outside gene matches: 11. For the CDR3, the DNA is TGTGCCAGCAGTTCCTCAAGTACAGGGGTTGGGGCCAACGTCCTGACTTTC. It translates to CASSSSSTGVGANVLTF. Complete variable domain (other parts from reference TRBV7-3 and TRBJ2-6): GAGVSQTPSNKVTEKGKYVELRCDPISGHTALYWYRQSLGQGPEFLIYFQGTGAADDSGLPNDRFFAVRPEGSVSTLKIQRTERGDSAVYLCASSSSSTGVGANVLTFGAGSRLTVL.

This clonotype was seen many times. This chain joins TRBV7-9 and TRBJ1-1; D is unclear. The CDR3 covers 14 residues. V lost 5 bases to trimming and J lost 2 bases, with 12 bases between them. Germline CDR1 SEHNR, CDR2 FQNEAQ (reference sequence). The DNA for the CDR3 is TGTGCCAGCAGCACTCAGACGTTAAACACTGAAGCTTTCTTT. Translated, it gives CASSTQTLNTEAFF.

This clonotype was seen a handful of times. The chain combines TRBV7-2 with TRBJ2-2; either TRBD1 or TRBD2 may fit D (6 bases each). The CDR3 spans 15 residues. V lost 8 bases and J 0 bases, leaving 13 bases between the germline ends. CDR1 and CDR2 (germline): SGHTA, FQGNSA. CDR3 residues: CASRRGGTNTGELFF. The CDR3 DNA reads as TGTGCCAGCCGCAGAGGGGGGACGAACACCGGGGAGCTGTTTTTT.

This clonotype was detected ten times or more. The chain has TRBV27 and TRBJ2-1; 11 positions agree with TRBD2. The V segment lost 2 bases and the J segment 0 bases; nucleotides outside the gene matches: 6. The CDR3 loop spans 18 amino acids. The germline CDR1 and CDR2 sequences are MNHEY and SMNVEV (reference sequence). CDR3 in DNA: TGTGCCAGCAGTTTAGTAGCGGGAGGGCCCAGCTCCTACAATGAGCAGTTCTTC. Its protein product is CASSLVAGGPSSYNEQFF.

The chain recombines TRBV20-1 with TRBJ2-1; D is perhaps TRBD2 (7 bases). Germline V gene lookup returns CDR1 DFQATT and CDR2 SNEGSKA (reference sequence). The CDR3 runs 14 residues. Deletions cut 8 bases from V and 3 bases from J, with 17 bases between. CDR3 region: CSNRRGADYNEQFF. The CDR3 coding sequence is TGCAGTAACCGCCGGGGGGCAGACTACAATGAGCAGTTCTTC.

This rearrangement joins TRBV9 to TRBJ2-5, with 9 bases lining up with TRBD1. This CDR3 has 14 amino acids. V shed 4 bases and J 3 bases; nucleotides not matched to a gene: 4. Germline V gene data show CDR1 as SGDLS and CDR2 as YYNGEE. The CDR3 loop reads CASSLRQGEETQYF. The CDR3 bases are TGTGCCAGCAGCTTACGACAGGGGGAAGAGACCCAGTACTTC.

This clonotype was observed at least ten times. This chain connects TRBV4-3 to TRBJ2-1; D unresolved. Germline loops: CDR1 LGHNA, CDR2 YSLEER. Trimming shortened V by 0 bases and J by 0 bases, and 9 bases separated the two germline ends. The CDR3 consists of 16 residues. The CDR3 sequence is CASSQDPGVSYNEQFF. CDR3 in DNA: TGCGCCAGCAGCCAAGATCCGGGTGTCTCCTACAATGAGCAGTTCTTC.

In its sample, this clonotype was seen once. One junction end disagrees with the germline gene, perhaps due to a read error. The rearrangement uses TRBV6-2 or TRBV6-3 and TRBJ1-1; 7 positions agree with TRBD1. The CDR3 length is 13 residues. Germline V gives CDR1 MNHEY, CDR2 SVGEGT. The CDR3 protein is CASRTTGNSEAFF. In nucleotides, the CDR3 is TGTGCCAGCAGAACGACAGGGAACTCTGAAGCTTTCTTT.

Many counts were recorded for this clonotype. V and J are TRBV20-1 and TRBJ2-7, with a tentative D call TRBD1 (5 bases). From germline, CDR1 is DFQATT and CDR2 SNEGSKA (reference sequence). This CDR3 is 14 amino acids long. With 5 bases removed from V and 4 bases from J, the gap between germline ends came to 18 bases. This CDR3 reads CSAEDQGKLYEQYF. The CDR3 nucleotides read TGCAGTGCTGAGGATCAGGGAAAGTTGTACGAGCAGTACTTC.

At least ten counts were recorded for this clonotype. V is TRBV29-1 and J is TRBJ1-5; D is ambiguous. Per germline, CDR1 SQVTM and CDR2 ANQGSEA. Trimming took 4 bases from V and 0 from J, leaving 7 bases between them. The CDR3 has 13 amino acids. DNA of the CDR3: TGCAGCGTTGTAGGTGATAGCAATCAGCCCCAGCATTTT. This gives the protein CSVVGDSNQPQHF.

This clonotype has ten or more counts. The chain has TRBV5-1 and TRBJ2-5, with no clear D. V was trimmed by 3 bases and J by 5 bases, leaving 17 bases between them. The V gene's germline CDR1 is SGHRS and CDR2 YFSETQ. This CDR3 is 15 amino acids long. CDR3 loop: CASSSGATGVETQYF. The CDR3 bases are TGCGCCAGCAGCTCAGGCGCCACCGGTGTGGAGACCCAGTACTTC.

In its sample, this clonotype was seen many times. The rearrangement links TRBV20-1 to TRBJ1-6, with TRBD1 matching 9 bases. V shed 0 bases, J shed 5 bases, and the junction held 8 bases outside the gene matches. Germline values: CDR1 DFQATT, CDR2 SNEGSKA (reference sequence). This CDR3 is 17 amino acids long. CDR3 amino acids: CSARDLLRDRDNSPLHF. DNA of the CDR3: TGCAGTGCTAGAGATCTCCTAAGGGACAGGGATAATTCACCCCTCCACTTT.

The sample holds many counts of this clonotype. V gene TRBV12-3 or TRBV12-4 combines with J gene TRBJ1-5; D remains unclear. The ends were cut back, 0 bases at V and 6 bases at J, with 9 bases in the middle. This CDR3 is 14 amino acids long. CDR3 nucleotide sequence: TGTGCCAGCAGTTTAGCCGGGTGGGGTCAGCCCCAGCATTTT. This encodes CASSLAGWGQPQHF.

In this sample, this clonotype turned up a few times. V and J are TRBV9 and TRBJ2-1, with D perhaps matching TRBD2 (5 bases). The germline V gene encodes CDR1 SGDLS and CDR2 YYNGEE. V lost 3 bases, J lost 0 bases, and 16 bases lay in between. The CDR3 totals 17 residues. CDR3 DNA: TGTGCCAGCAGCGGCTCAAGGGTGGGGAGCTCCTACAATGAGCAGTTCTTC. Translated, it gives CASSGSRVGSSYNEQFF.

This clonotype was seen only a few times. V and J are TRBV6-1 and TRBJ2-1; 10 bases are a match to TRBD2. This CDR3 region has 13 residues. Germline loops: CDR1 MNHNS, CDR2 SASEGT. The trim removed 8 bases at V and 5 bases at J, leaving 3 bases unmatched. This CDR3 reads CASVAGGDNEQFF. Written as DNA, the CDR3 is TGTGCCAGCGTAGCGGGGGGAGACAATGAGCAGTTCTTC.

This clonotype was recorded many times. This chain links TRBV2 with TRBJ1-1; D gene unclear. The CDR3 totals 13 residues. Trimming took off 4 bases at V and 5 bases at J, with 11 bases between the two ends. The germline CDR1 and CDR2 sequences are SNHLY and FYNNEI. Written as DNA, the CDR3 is TGTGCCAGCAGTGTAGGACTGGGGACTGAAGCTTTCTTT. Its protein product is CASSVGLGTEAFF.

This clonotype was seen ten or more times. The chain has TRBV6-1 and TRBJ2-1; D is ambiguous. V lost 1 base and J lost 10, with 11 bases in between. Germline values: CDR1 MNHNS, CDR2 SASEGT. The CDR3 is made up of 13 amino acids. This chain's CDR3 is CASSEEVSWEQFF. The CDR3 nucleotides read TGTGCCAGCAGTGAAGAGGTATCATGGGAGCAGTTCTTC.

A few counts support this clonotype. The CDR3 region has the DNA TGTGCCAGCAGTGACCAGGGGGGGGCTCGTGATACGCAGTATTTT. Protein product: CASSDQGGARDTQYF. The chain carries TRBV2 and TRBJ2-3; D is tentatively TRBD1 or TRBD2 (7 bases each). The CDR3 has 15 amino acids. Trimming stripped 3 bases from V and 6 bases from J, with 16 bases between. Germline V gene lookup returns CDR1 SNHLY and CDR2 FYNNEI.

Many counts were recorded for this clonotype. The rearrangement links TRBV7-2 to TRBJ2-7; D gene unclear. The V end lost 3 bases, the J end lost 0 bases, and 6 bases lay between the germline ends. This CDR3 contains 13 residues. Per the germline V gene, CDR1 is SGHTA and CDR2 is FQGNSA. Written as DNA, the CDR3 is TGTGCCAGCAGCTTGCGGAACTCCTACGAGCAGTACTTC. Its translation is CASSLRNSYEQYF.